This T cell receptor (beta chain) was observed in a study of blood T cell repertoires in COVID-19. The data were produced by immunoSEQ multiplex PCR, yet TCRdb's version contains in-frame clones alone and is incomplete. The table records some 14,000 clones, around four fifths of them present only once. Trimming took 6 bases from V and 4 from J, leaving 10 bases between them. There are 13 residues in the CDR3. Sample: peripheral blood. The origin of this receptor is a woman aged 80 or older with acute or convalescent COVID-19. The chain combines TRBV12-3 or TRBV12-4 with TRBJ2-1; the D gene is possibly TRBD2 (6 bases). The CDR3: CASRDGGYNEQFF. The DNA for the CDR3 is TGTGCCAGCAGGGATGGGGGGTACAATGAGCAGTTCTTC.